This is a list of T cell receptor beta chains from one sample in a study of regulatory T cells in long-lasting Graves disease. From the multiplex PCR reads, TCRdb called clonotypes with MiXCR, one entry per CDR3 protein. Of approximately 690,000 distinct CDR3 sequences listed, around 30% are singletons. The starting material was peripheral blood mononuclear cells (PBMCs), obtained when the disease was refractory, from a patient treated with antithyroid drugs. The source of these receptors is a female donor with Graves disease. CDR3s include the opening cysteine and the closing phenylalanine or tryptophan. A D gene is named only where the DNA matches it firmly. Clone sizes are given selectively: once, few, many, or a class where the clone is expanded.

size: few
V: TRBV13
D: TRBD1
J: TRBJ2-7
CDR3: CASSLAWGTGRNEQYF
DNA: TGTGCCAGCAGCTTAGCCTGGGGGACAGGGAGGAACGAGCAGTACTTC

size: many
V: TRBV30
D: -
J: TRBJ2-7
CDR3: CAWTATYEQYF
DNA: TGTGCCTGGACAGCAACCTACGAGCAGTACTTC

size: few
V: TRBV29-1
D: -
J: TRBJ1-2
CDR3: CSVERTLYGYTF
DNA: TGCAGCGTTGAAAGGACGCTGTATGGCTACACCTTC

size: -
V: TRBV2
D: -
J: TRBJ1-5
CDR3: CASSAGTNNQPQHF
DNA: TGCGCCAGCAGCGCCGGGACAAACAATCAGCCCCAGCATTTT

size: many
V: TRBV20-1
D: TRBD1
J: TRBJ1-4
CDR3: CSASLAGTAHEKLFF
DNA: TGCAGTGCTAGCCTTGCCGGGACAGCGCATGAAAAACTGTTTTTT

size: few
V: TRBV5-1
D: -
J: TRBJ2-7
CDR3: CASGDGGPGSYEQYF
DNA: TGCGCCAGCGGCGACGGGGGGCCCGGGTCCTACGAGCAGTACTTC

size: -
V: TRBV9
D: TRBD1
J: TRBJ2-7
CDR3: CASSVDPDRDYEQYF
DNA: TGTGCCAGCAGCGTAGATCCGGACAGGGACTACGAGCAGTACTTC

size: -
V: TRBV20-1
D: -
J: TRBJ2-5
CDR3: CSARKGGGETQYF
DNA: TGCAGTGCTAGAAAGGGAGGAGGAGAGACCCAGTACTTC

size: once
V: TRBV30
D: TRBD1
J: TRBJ1-5
CDR3: CAWSPRGQGIYQPQHF
DNA: TGTGCCTGGAGTCCAAGGGGACAGGGAATATATCAGCCCCAGCATTTT

size: -
V: TRBV5-1
D: -
J: TRBJ2-7
CDR3: CASSGLSSYEQYF
DNA: TGCGCCAGCAGCGGGCTGAGCTCCTACGAGCAGTACTTC

size: many
V: TRBV20-1
D: -
J: TRBJ2-1
CDR3: CSAPRLASYNEQFF
DNA: TGCAGTGCTCCGAGGTTAGCCTCCTACAATGAGCAGTTCTTC

size: few
V: TRBV6-5
D: TRBD1
J: TRBJ1-2
CDR3: CASSYSTGADGYTF
DNA: TGTGCCAGCAGTTACTCGACAGGGGCAGATGGCTACACCTTC

size: few
V: TRBV6-5
D: -
J: TRBJ2-5
CDR3: CASSSVDRPHPYF
DNA: TGTGCCAGCAGTTCCGTAGACAGGCCACACCCTTACTTC

size: few
V: TRBV28
D: -
J: TRBJ1-5
CDR3: CASSLLGFNQPQHF
DNA: TGTGCCAGCAGTTTATTAGGGTTTAACCAGCCCCAGCATTTT

size: many
V: TRBV28
D: TRBD1
J: TRBJ1-2
CDR3: CASSSGTANYGYTF
DNA: TGTGCCAGCAGTTCAGGGACAGCTAACTATGGCTACACCTTC

size: -
V: TRBV28
D: TRBD1
J: TRBJ1-1
CDR3: CASSVPGQGNTEAFF
DNA: TGTGCCAGCAGTGTGCCGGGACAGGGGAACACTGAAGCTTTCTTT

size: -
V: TRBV10-3
D: -
J: TRBJ1-5
CDR3: CAISPGGSNQPQHF
DNA: TGTGCCATCAGCCCGGGGGGCAGCAATCAGCCCCAGCATTTT

size: -
V: TRBV12-3/TRBV12-4
D: -
J: TRBJ1-3
CDR3: CASRGRGNTIYF
DNA: TGTGCCAGCAGGGGGCGGGGAAACACCATATATTTT

size: -
V: TRBV29-1
D: TRBD1
J: TRBJ1-4
CDR3: CSVSGTGSGEKLFF
DNA: TGCAGCGTTTCCGGGACAGGGAGCGGAGAAAAACTGTTTTTT

size: few
V: TRBV18
D: -
J: TRBJ2-2
CDR3: CASSPRTTGELFF
DNA: TGTGCCAGCTCACCACGGACGACCGGGGAGCTGTTTTTT

size: -
V: TRBV14
D: TRBD1
J: TRBJ1-1
CDR3: CASTATGRATEAFF
DNA: TGTGCCAGCACCGCGACAGGGAGGGCCACTGAAGCTTTCTTT

size: few
V: TRBV2
D: -
J: TRBJ1-1
CDR3: CANPKGGTEAFF
DNA: TGTGCCAACCCAAAAGGGGGAACTGAAGCTTTCTTT

size: many
V: TRBV11-2
D: TRBD2
J: TRBJ2-5
CDR3: CASSLGTSGRAEETQYF
DNA: TGTGCCAGCAGCTTAGGGACTAGCGGGAGGGCCGAGGAGACCCAGTACTTC

size: -
V: TRBV4-1
D: -
J: TRBJ1-1
CDR3: CASSQDTAGTEAFF
DNA: TGCGCCAGCAGCCAAGATACGGCCGGGACTGAAGCTTTCTTT

size: -
V: TRBV6-1
D: -
J: TRBJ1-2
CDR3: CASTDTGPSYGYTF
DNA: TGTGCCAGCACCGATACAGGGCCCAGCTATGGCTACACCTTC

size: -
V: TRBV20-1
D: -
J: TRBJ2-5
CDR3: CSAATEETQYF
DNA: TGCAGTGCGGCGACCGAAGAGACCCAGTACTTC

size: -
V: TRBV7-9
D: TRBD2
J: TRBJ2-5
CDR3: CASSLQAGEEETQYF
DNA: TGTGCCAGCAGCTTACAAGCGGGAGAGGAGGAGACCCAGTACTTC

size: -
V: TRBV12-3/TRBV12-4
D: TRBD2
J: TRBJ2-3
CDR3: CASSLRTSGRAVADTQYF
DNA: TGTGCCAGCAGTTTACGAACTAGCGGGAGGGCCGTGGCAGATACGCAGTATTTT

size: -
V: TRBV5-1
D: -
J: TRBJ1-4
CDR3: CASSPEDIYYEKLFF
DNA: TGCGCCAGCAGCCCCGAGGACATCTATTACGAAAAACTGTTTTTT

size: few
V: TRBV20-1
D: -
J: TRBJ1-1
CDR3: CSAREGFGAREAFF
DNA: TGCAGTGCTAGAGAAGGGTTTGGAGCCCGTGAAGCTTTCTTT

size: many
V: TRBV12-3/TRBV12-4
D: -
J: TRBJ1-2
CDR3: CASRGSGALRGYTF
DNA: TGTGCCAGCAGAGGCTCCGGGGCCCTGAGAGGCTACACCTTC

size: many
V: TRBV27
D: -
J: TRBJ1-2
CDR3: CASSLDHTGLNGYTF
DNA: TGTGCCAGCAGTTTAGACCACACGGGACTGAATGGCTACACCTTC

size: -
V: TRBV6-2/TRBV6-3
D: TRBD1
J: TRBJ1-6
CDR3: CASSWTGSTVYPNSPLHF
DNA: TGTGCCAGCAGTTGGACAGGGAGCACCGTTTATCCTAATTCACCCCTCCACTTT

size: -
V: TRBV6-2/TRBV6-3
D: -
J: TRBJ1-3
CDR3: CASTAEVSGNTIYF
DNA: TGTGCCAGCACGGCCGAGGTCTCTGGAAACACCATATATTTT

size: -
V: TRBV30
D: -
J: TRBJ2-5
CDR3: CAWSMQGGETQYF
DNA: TGTGCCTGGAGTATGCAGGGAGGTGAGACCCAGTACTTC

size: few
V: TRBV12-3/TRBV12-4
D: -
J: TRBJ2-7
CDR3: CASNLGGPEQYF
DNA: TGTGCCAGCAACCTAGGGGGTCCCGAGCAGTACTTC

size: -
V: TRBV3-1
D: -
J: TRBJ1-2
CDR3: CASSPRRDGGGYTF
DNA: TGTGCCAGCAGCCCTCGCAGGGACGGCGGCGGCTACACCTTC

size: many
V: TRBV28
D: -
J: TRBJ1-6
CDR3: CASSLSGWGSNSPLHF
DNA: TGTGCCAGCAGTTTATCGGGTTGGGGCAGTAATTCACCCCTCCACTTT

size: -
V: TRBV6-1
D: -
J: TRBJ2-7
CDR3: CASGSRGPYEQYF
DNA: TGTGCCAGCGGATCTCGCGGACCCTACGAGCAGTACTTC

size: -
V: TRBV5-1
D: -
J: TRBJ1-2
CDR3: CASSKGTLFRGYTF
DNA: TGCGCCAGCAGCAAAGGGACTCTGTTCCGCGGCTACACCTTC

size: few
V: TRBV7-8
D: -
J: TRBJ1-4
CDR3: CASSFVGEREKLFF
DNA: TGTGCCAGCAGCTTTGTCGGGGAACGGGAAAAACTGTTTTTT

size: -
V: TRBV11-1
D: -
J: TRBJ2-7
CDR3: CASGLGPYEQYF
DNA: TGTGCCAGTGGGCTAGGTCCCTACGAGCAGTACTTC

size: -
V: TRBV27
D: TRBD2
J: TRBJ2-3
CDR3: CASSLSGLAGTSTDTQYF
DNA: TGTGCCAGCAGTTTATCGGGACTAGCGGGGACTAGCACAGATACGCAGTATTTT

size: -
V: TRBV20-1
D: -
J: TRBJ1-2
CDR3: CSASLPGNYGYTF
DNA: TGCAGTGCTAGTCTCCCGGGAAACTATGGCTACACCTTC